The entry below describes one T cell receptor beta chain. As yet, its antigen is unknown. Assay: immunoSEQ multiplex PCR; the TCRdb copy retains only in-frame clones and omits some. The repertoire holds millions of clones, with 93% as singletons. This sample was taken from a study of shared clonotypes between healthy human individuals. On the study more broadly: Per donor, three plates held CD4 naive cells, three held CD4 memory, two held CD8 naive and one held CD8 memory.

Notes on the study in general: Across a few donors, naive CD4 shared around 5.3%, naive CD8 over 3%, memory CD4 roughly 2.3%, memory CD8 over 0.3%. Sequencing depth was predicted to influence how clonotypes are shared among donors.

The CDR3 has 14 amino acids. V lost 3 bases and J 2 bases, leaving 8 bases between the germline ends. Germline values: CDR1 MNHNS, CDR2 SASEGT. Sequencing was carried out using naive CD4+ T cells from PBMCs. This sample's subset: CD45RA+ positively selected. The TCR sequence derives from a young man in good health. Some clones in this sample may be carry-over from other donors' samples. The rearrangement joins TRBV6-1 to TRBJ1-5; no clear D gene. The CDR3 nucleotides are TGTGCCAGCAGTGACGGTGGTGGCAATCAGCCCCAGCATTTT. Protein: CASSDGGGNQPQHF.